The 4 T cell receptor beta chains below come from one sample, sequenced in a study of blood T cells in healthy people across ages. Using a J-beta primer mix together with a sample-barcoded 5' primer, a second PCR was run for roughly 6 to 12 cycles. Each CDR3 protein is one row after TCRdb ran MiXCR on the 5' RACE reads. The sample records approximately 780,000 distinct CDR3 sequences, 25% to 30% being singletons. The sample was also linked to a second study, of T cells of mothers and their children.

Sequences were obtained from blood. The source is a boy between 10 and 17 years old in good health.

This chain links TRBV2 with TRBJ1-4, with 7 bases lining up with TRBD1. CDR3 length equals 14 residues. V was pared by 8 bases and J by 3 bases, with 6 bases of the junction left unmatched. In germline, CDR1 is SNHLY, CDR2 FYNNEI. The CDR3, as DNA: TGTGCCAGCGGGAGACAGGGCGCTAATGAAAAACTGTTTTTT. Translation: CASGRQGANEKLFF.

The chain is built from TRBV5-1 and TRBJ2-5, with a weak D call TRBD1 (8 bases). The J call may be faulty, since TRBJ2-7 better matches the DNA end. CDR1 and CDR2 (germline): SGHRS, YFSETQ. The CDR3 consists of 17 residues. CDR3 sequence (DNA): TGCGCCAGCAGCTTAGGGGTTGGCGGACAGGGAGGGGGCGAGCAGTACTTC. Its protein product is CASSLGVGGQGGGEQYF.

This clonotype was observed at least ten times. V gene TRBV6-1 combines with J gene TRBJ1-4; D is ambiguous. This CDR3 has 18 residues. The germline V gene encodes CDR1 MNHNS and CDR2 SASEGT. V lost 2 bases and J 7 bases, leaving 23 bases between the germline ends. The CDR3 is CASSEKGSRYYSSEKLFF. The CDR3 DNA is TGTGCCAGCAGTGAAAAGGGCAGTCGATACTACAGTAGTGAAAAACTGTTTTTT.

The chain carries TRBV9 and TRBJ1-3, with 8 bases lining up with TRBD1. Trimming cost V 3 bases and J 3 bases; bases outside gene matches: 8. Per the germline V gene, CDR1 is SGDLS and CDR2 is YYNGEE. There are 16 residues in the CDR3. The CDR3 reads CASSDPGQVDGNTIYF. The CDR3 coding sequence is TGTGCCAGCAGCGATCCGGGACAGGTTGATGGAAACACCATATATTTT.